The 13 T cell receptor beta chains below come from one sample, sequenced in a study of blood T cell repertoires in COVID-19. Assay used: immunoSEQ multiplex PCR; TCRdb lists only in-frame clones, some missing. The data show about 300,000 clones, approximately 89% seen once. The sample was peripheral blood. The receptors stem from a woman aged 25 to 45 with COVID-19, enrolled during active disease.

In this sample, this clone turned up once. The V and J genes are TRBV5-4 and TRBJ1-2; D perhaps matches TRBD1 (6 bases). Germline V gene lookup returns CDR1 SGHNT and CDR2 YYREEE (reference sequence). CDR3 length equals 17 residues. V lost 5 bases, J lost 5 bases, and 25 bases lay in between. The CDR3 here is CASSPQGGGATPYGYTF. CDR3 bases: TGTGCCAGCAGTCCTCAAGGTGGGGGGGCGACCCCTTATGGCTACACCTTC.

This clone appeared a single time. This rearrangement joins TRBV27 to TRBJ1-1; perhaps TRBD1 as D (5 bases). Per germline, CDR1 MNHEY and CDR2 SMNVEV (reference sequence). V shed 2 bases and J shed 7 bases, with 11 bases lying between them. This CDR3 has 13 amino acids. The CDR3 reads CASSLQGGFEAFF. CDR3 nucleotide sequence: TGTGCCAGCAGTTTACAGGGTGGATTTGAAGCTTTCTTT.

CDR3 coding DNA: TGTGCCAGCAGTACCCCGAGGGGGCCCCAAGAGACCCAGTACTTC. It translates to CASSTPRGPQETQYF. The chain is built from TRBV28 and TRBJ2-5, with 7 bases matching TRBD1. Germline-derived CDR1 and CDR2 are MDHEN and SYDVKM. V gave up 5 bases and J gave up 1 base; unmatched junction bases: 7. The CDR3 sequence is 15 residues long.

The chain uses TRBV4-1 and TRBJ2-1; TRBD1 matches 8 bases. Germline CDR1 MGHRA, CDR2 YSYEKL. V lost 5 bases and J lost 8; bases outside the gene matches: 20. The CDR3 is 18 amino acids. In nucleotides, the CDR3 is TGCGCCAGCAGCGGACGGACAGGGACGGACCCACCACGCGATGAGCAGTTCTTC. Amino acids: CASSGRTGTDPPRDEQFF.

The chain combines TRBV27 with TRBJ2-1, with 9 bases fitting TRBD1. CDR1 MNHEY and CDR2 SMNVEV come from the germline V gene (reference sequence). There are 14 residues in the CDR3. The ends lost 10 bases at V and 6 bases at J; junction bases unmatched: 10. The CDR3 DNA reads TGTGCCACTAAAGGACAGGGGACTTTCAATGAGCAGTTCTTC. Translated: CATKGQGTFNEQFF.

The chain couples TRBV4-2 to TRBJ2-5, with D perhaps matching TRBD2 (6 bases). The germline gives CDR1 LGHNA, CDR2 YNFKEQ. The V end was cut by 5 bases, the J end by 4 bases, with 11 bases between. CDR3 length equals 13 residues. The CDR3 reads CASSVRRGETQYF. The DNA for the CDR3 is TGTGCCAGCAGCGTCCGGAGGGGAGAGACCCAGTACTTC.

This chain joins TRBV5-6 and TRBJ2-6, with a tentative D call TRBD2 (5 bases). Trimming took off 1 base at V and 2 bases at J, with 7 bases between the two ends. The germline V gene encodes CDR1 SGHDT and CDR2 YYEEEE. This CDR3 comprises 15 residues. The CDR3 bases are TGTGCCAGCAGCTTGCTCGGGGCTGGGGCCAACGTCCTGACTTTC. It translates to CASSLLGAGANVLTF.

This clone was observed a handful of times. V and J are TRBV2 and TRBJ2-1, with TRBD2 matching 9 bases. Germline assignment: CDR1 SNHLY and CDR2 FYNNEI. CDR3 size: 15 residues. The V and J ends lost 6 bases and 4 bases, in that order; junction bases with no gene match: 7. CDR3 DNA sequence: TGTGCCAGCAGGATGGAGCGGGGGGCTTACAATGAGCAGTTCTTC. This sequence encodes CASRMERGAYNEQFF.

The V and J genes are TRBV19 and TRBJ2-1; TRBD1 is a possible D gene (6 bases). Germline V gene sequence: CDR1 LNHDA, CDR2 SQIVND (reference sequence). CDR3 length: 16 residues. Trimming left V 4 bases short and J 8 bases short, with 21 bases between. CDR3 sequence reads: CASSTGWTVGFHEQFF. Here the CDR3 DNA reads TGTGCCAGTAGTACGGGGTGGACAGTCGGGTTCCATGAGCAGTTCTTC.

V usage is TRBV11-3 and J usage is TRBJ2-1, with D possibly matching TRBD2 (5 bases). V lost 5 bases and J 0 bases, leaving 11 bases between the germline ends. The germline V gene encodes CDR1 SGHNT and CDR2 YENEEA. The CDR3 is made up of 15 amino acids. CDR3 loop: CASSHRRGSYNEQFF. DNA for the CDR3: TGTGCCAGCAGCCATAGACGGGGCTCCTACAATGAGCAGTTCTTC.

The V call is TRBV14, the J call TRBJ2-1, with D possibly TRBD1 on 5 matching bases. Deletions cut 3 bases from V and 7 bases from J, with 16 bases between. The germline gives CDR1 SGHDN, CDR2 FVKESK. The CDR3 is 15 amino acids. The CDR3 reads CASSHRFLQGNEQFF. DNA for the CDR3: TGTGCCAGCAGCCATAGGTTCCTGCAGGGAAATGAGCAGTTCTTC.

This chain links TRBV18 with TRBJ2-3; D may be TRBD2 (6 bases). This CDR3 region has 14 residues. Trimming removed 2 bases from V and 8 bases from J, with 14 bases in between. The germline gives CDR1 KGHSH, CDR2 LQKENI. This CDR3 is CASSPTRLEGTQYF. CDR3 DNA: TGTGCCAGCTCACCAACCCGACTGGAGGGTACGCAGTATTTT.

The chain links TRBV6-2 or TRBV6-3 to TRBJ1-5; D is ambiguous. Per germline, CDR1 MNHEY and CDR2 SVGEGT. V gave up 4 bases and J gave up 4 bases, with 8 bases separating them. The CDR3 loop spans 13 amino acids. This CDR3 is CASSFSENQPQHF. CDR3 coding DNA: TGTGCCAGCAGTTTCAGTGAAAATCAGCCCCAGCATTTT.